Below, 32 T cell receptor beta chains from the same sample are listed, as sequenced in a study of cytomegalovirus exposure and HLA in healthy donors. The PCR was carried out with 60 Vbeta primers and 13 Jbeta primers. Sequencing was performed with immunoSEQ multiplex PCR; in TCRdb, only in-frame clones are kept and a portion is missing. Recorded for this sample: over 100,000 clones. Sequenced material: PBMCs. The receptor set was obtained from a man between 35 and 55 years old in good health and CMV-seropositive.

DNA for the CDR3: TGTGCCAGCAGCGCCAGCGGGTTCGACAATGAGCAGTTCTTC. Amino acid sequence: CASSASGFDNEQFF. The chain recombines TRBV11-2 with TRBJ2-1, with D possibly being TRBD2 (6 bases). The CDR3 is 14 amino acids. The germline V gene encodes CDR1 SGHAT and CDR2 FQNNGV. Trimming removed 5 bases from V and 5 bases from J, with 13 bases in between.

This rearrangement joins TRBV19 to TRBJ2-1; D is possibly TRBD2 (6 bases). The CDR3 is made up of 16 amino acids. Per the germline V gene, CDR1 is LNHDA and CDR2 is SQIVND (reference sequence). V lost 3 bases and J lost 0, with 12 bases in between. This chain's CDR3 is CASSMLRGGSYNEQFF. As DNA, the CDR3 is TGTGCCAGTAGTATGCTACGGGGAGGCTCCTACAATGAGCAGTTCTTC.

This rearrangement joins TRBV11-2 to TRBJ2-5; weak D call: TRBD2 (7 bases). Trimming pared 5 bases from V and 3 bases from J, leaving 19 bases between. The CDR3 loop spans 16 amino acids. CDR1 is SGHAT, CDR2 FQNNGV, per germline. This CDR3 is CASSPRRGGGKETQYF. The CDR3 DNA sequence: TGTGCCAGCAGCCCGCGGAGGGGAGGGGGGAAAGAGACCCAGTACTTC.

The rearrangement links TRBV6-5 to TRBJ2-7; 11 nucleotides agree with TRBD2. Germline-derived CDR1 and CDR2 are MNHEY and SVGAGI. V shed 0 bases and J 11 bases; nucleotides not matched to a gene: 9. This CDR3 comprises 15 residues. CDR3 nucleotides: TGTGCCAGCAGTTACTCATACCTTAGCGGGAGGGCGAAGTACTTC. It specifies CASSYSYLSGRAKYF.

CDR3 in amino acids: CASSQDGPSEYYEQYF. Here the CDR3 DNA reads TGCGCCAGCAGCCAAGATGGGCCTAGCGAATACTACGAGCAGTACTTC. The rearrangement uses TRBV4-1 and TRBJ2-7; a weak D match, TRBD2 (6 bases). Deletions cut 0 bases from V and 3 bases from J, with 15 bases between. This CDR3 is built from 16 residues. CDR1 is MGHRA and CDR2 is YSYEKL in the germline V gene.

V is TRBV6-6 and J is TRBJ1-3; D possibly corresponds to TRBD1 (6 bases). This CDR3 contains 15 residues. From germline, CDR1 is MNHNY and CDR2 SVGAGI (reference sequence). The ends were cut back, 5 bases at V and 0 bases at J, with 11 bases in the middle. The CDR3 DNA follows: TGTGCCAGCAGTCAAGGACAGCACTCTGGAAACACCATATATTTT. Translating gives CASSQGQHSGNTIYF.

V and J are TRBV7-9 and TRBJ1-2; D is possibly TRBD1 (5 bases). V was pared by 5 bases and J by 5 bases, with 15 bases between. This CDR3 region has 14 residues. CDR1 SEHNR and CDR2 FQNEAQ come from the germline V gene (reference sequence). DNA for the CDR3: TGTGCCAGCAGCCTAGGGGAGGGATGGTATGGCTACACCTTC. Its protein product is CASSLGEGWYGYTF.

The J gene is TRBJ1-1, the V gene TRBV15; 10 bases align to TRBD1. Germline loops: CDR1 LNHNV, CDR2 YYDKDF (reference sequence). The CDR3 is made up of 17 amino acids. The junction had 12 bases not matched to a gene; V was cut back by 1 base and J by 7 bases. CDR3 sequence reads: CATSRVRGTGERGEAFF. CDR3 nucleotides: TGTGCCACCAGCAGAGTACGTGGGACAGGGGAGCGAGGTGAAGCTTTCTTT.

This rearrangement joins TRBV6-1 to TRBJ1-5; TRBD1 might be the D (6 bases). V lost 5 bases and J lost 6, with 17 bases in between. This CDR3 region has 15 residues. In germline, CDR1 is MNHNS, CDR2 SASEGT. The chain's CDR3 is CASSLGQWGSQPQHF. In nucleotides, the CDR3 is TGTGCCAGCAGTCTAGGACAGTGGGGGAGTCAGCCCCAGCATTTT.

The V gene is TRBV29-1, the J gene TRBJ2-7; 7 bases align to TRBD2. CDR1 is SQVTM and CDR2 is ANQGSEA in the germline V gene. V lost 3 bases and J lost 2; bases outside the gene matches: 10. CDR3 length: 15 amino acids. DNA for the CDR3: TGCAGCGTTGATCGGTCCAGCGGGGACCCCTACGAGCAGTACTTC. Translated, it gives CSVDRSSGDPYEQYF.

The gene calls are TRBV15 and TRBJ2-5; D is unresolved. The V and J ends lost 5 bases and 0 bases respectively, with 13 bases between them. The CDR3 extends over 15 amino acids. Germline loops: CDR1 LNHNV, CDR2 YYDKDF (reference sequence). The CDR3 loop is CATSSLAAYQETQYF. CDR3 DNA sequence: TGTGCCACCAGCTCACTGGCGGCGTACCAAGAGACCCAGTACTTC.

The genes are TRBV6-5 and TRBJ2-5; TRBD2 aligns across 7 bases. The DNA end is a closer match to TRBJ2-7, so the J assignment may be wrong. Germline V CDR1 and CDR2: MNHEY, SVGAGI. This CDR3 is built from 14 residues. CDR3 protein: CASSLDYPSGEQYF. For the CDR3, the DNA is TGTGCCAGCAGTTTGGACTATCCTAGCGGCGAGCAGTACTTC.

The chain has TRBV11-2 and TRBJ2-1, with a tentative D call TRBD2 (5 bases). Germline assignment: CDR1 SGHAT and CDR2 FQNNGV. CDR3 length equals 14 residues. V dropped 4 bases and J dropped 2 bases, with 9 bases sitting between them. The CDR3 DNA sequence: TGTGCCAGCAGCTCTCAAGCGGCCTACAATGAGCAGTTCTTC. Protein product: CASSSQAAYNEQFF.

V gene TRBV2 combines with J gene TRBJ2-1; no clear D gene. Between the trimmed V and J ends, which lost 3 bases and 12 bases, there was a span of 12 bases. The CDR3 consists of 12 residues. Looked up from germline, CDR1 is SNHLY and CDR2 is FYNNEI. CDR3 residues: CASSEVLEVQFF. For the CDR3, the DNA is TGTGCCAGCAGTGAGGTGCTAGAGGTGCAGTTCTTC.

The chain recombines TRBV5-8 with TRBJ2-7; tentatively, D is TRBD2 (6 bases). Trimming stripped 4 bases from V and 3 bases from J, with 11 bases between. This CDR3 has 13 residues. Germline CDR1 reads SGHTS; CDR2 reads YDEGEE. For the CDR3, the DNA is TGTGCCAGCAGCCAACCGACTAGCTACGAGCAGTACTTC. It translates to CASSQPTSYEQYF. Looking up the rest from reference TRBV5-8 and TRBJ2-7 gives the full variable domain: EAGVTQSPTHLIKTRGQQATLRCSPISGHTSVYWYQQALGLGLQFLLWYDEGEERNRGNFPPRFSGRQFPNYSSELNVNALELEDSALYLCASSQPTSYEQYFGPGTRLTVT.

The CDR3: CASSLEQGAGGYTF. The CDR3 region has the DNA TGCGCCAGCAGCTTGGAGCAGGGGGCAGGCGGCTACACCTTC. This chain joins TRBV5-1 and TRBJ1-2, with TRBD1 matching 8 bases. CDR1 is SGHRS, CDR2 YFSETQ, per germline. Germline trimming cut 0 bases from V and 8 bases from J; bases unmatched to any gene: 6. This CDR3 is 14 amino acids long.

The chain uses TRBV28 and TRBJ1-4, with a tentative D call TRBD1 (5 bases). The CDR3 has 15 amino acids. Germline values: CDR1 MDHEN, CDR2 SYDVKM. V gave up 6 bases and J gave up 7 bases, with 18 bases separating them. CDR3: CASSSQSRVREKLFF. The CDR3 DNA sequence: TGTGCCAGCAGCTCCCAAAGCAGGGTCCGTGAAAAACTGTTTTTT.

The V gene is TRBV5-1, the J gene TRBJ2-3; a possible D gene is TRBD1 (6 bases). Trimming removed 4 bases from V and 0 bases from J, with 18 bases in between. CDR3 length: 17 residues. In germline, CDR1 is SGHRS, CDR2 YFSETQ. The CDR3 here is CASSRGTAVRSTDTQYF. CDR3 sequence (DNA): TGCGCCAGCAGCAGGGGGACGGCGGTCCGGAGCACAGATACGCAGTATTTT.

The genes are TRBV6-5 and TRBJ2-1; 7 nucleotides align to TRBD2. This CDR3 comprises 15 residues. Germline CDR1 is MNHEY and CDR2 is SVGAGI. Losses at the gene ends were 3 bases for V and 10 bases for J; bases not matched to a gene: 12. CDR3 in amino acids: CASSYTTIRLAEQFF. CDR3 nucleotides: TGTGCCAGCAGTTATACAACTATCCGACTAGCCGAGCAGTTCTTC.

The chain uses TRBV27 and TRBJ2-7; 9 bases agree with TRBD2. Germline trimming cut 6 bases from V and 1 base from J; bases unmatched to any gene: 10. Germline assignment: CDR1 MNHEY and CDR2 SMNVEV (reference sequence). The CDR3 length is 16 residues. CDR3 sequence: CASSLYAGGVSYEQYF. CDR3 bases: TGTGCCAGCAGCCTATACGCGGGAGGGGTGTCCTACGAGCAGTACTTC.

V is TRBV7-9 and J is TRBJ1-4; D is unresolved. V was pared by 1 base and J by 5 bases, with 8 bases between. The CDR3 sequence is 14 residues long. From germline, CDR1 is SEHNR and CDR2 FQNEAQ (reference sequence). CDR3 in DNA: TGTGCCAGCAGCTTAGAGCGAGCAAATGAAAAACTGTTTTTT. Translated, it gives CASSLERANEKLFF.

The chain combines TRBV11-2 with TRBJ2-7, with a possible D match to TRBD2 (6 bases). Germline loops: CDR1 SGHAT, CDR2 FQNNGV. Trimming cost V 5 bases and J 7 bases, with 15 bases left between them. The CDR3 has 13 residues. CDR3 sequence reads: CASSPSGGLEQYF. The DNA for the CDR3 is TGTGCCAGCAGCCCCTCAGGAGGGCTAGAGCAGTACTTC.

This chain uses TRBV9 with TRBJ2-1; 7 bases align to TRBD1. Germline-derived CDR1 and CDR2 are SGDLS and YYNGEE. The V segment lost 4 bases and the J segment 0 bases; nucleotides outside the gene matches: 7. The CDR3 length is 16 residues. The CDR3 region is CASSTWTGSSYNEQFF. The CDR3 nucleotides are TGTGCCAGCAGCACATGGACAGGATCCTCCTACAATGAGCAGTTCTTC.

V gene TRBV4-3 combines with J gene TRBJ1-4; TRBD1 is a possible D gene (6 bases). Trimming shortened V by 0 bases and J by 6 bases, and 23 bases separated the two germline ends. Germline CDR1 and CDR2: LGHNA and YSLEER. The CDR3 covers 19 residues. As DNA, the CDR3 is TGCGCCAGCAGCCAAGATCTGGGGGGGGGCGCAGGGTCTGATGAAAAACTGTTTTTT. The encoded protein is CASSQDLGGGAGSDEKLFF.

V is TRBV19 and J is TRBJ2-7, with 7 bases fitting TRBD2. Per germline, CDR1 LNHDA and CDR2 SQIVND (reference sequence). The CDR3 is 13 residues long. V was pared by 10 bases and J by 8 bases, with 14 bases of the junction left unmatched. The CDR3 DNA reads as TGTGCCACTCGGACTGGCGGGAGAAGGAAGCAGTACTTC. Protein: CATRTGGRRKQYF. Supplemented by reference TRBV19 and TRBJ2-7, the full variable domain reads DGGITQSPKYLFRKEGQNVTLSCEQNLNHDAMYWYRQDPGQGLRLIYYSQIVNDFQKGDIAEGYSVSREKKESFPLTVTSAQKNPTAFYLCATRTGGRRKQYFGPGTRLTVT.

This rearrangement joins TRBV12-5 to TRBJ2-2; D remains unclear. Trimming stripped 4 bases from V and 7 bases from J, with 10 bases between. Germline CDR1 is LGHNT and CDR2 is FRNRAP. The CDR3 covers 13 residues. Here the CDR3 DNA reads TGTGCTAGTGGTTCCGACATCGACGGGGAGCTGTTTTTT. As protein: CASGSDIDGELFF.

V and J are TRBV7-9 and TRBJ2-7; D ambiguous. This CDR3 contains 15 residues. V shed 1 base and J shed 2 bases, with 12 bases lying between them. In germline, CDR1 is SEHNR, CDR2 FQNEAQ (reference sequence). The chain's CDR3 is CASSLGMELPYEQYF. In DNA form, the CDR3 reads TGTGCCAGCAGCTTAGGCATGGAGCTCCCCTACGAGCAGTACTTC. The entire variable domain, with the rest obtained from reference TRBV7-9 and TRBJ2-7, is as follows: DTGVSQNPRHKITKRGQNVTFRCDPISEHNRLYWYRQTLGQGPEFLTYFQNEAQLEKSRLLSDRFSAERPKGSFSTLEIQRTEQGDSAMYLCASSLGMELPYEQYFGPGTRLTVT.

The V and J genes are TRBV5-4 and TRBJ2-7; TRBD1 matches 7 bases. Trimming took 4 bases from V and 4 from J; bases not matched to a gene: 8. This CDR3 is built from 14 residues. CDR1 and CDR2 (germline): SGHNT, YYREEE (reference sequence). The CDR3: CASSTATGVYEQYF. As DNA, the CDR3 is TGTGCCAGCAGCACCGCAACAGGGGTGTACGAGCAGTACTTC. Supplemented by reference TRBV5-4 and TRBJ2-7, the full variable domain reads ETGVTQSPTHLIKTRGQQVTLRCSSQSGHNTVSWYQQALGQGPQFIFQYYREEENGRGNFPPRFSGLQFPNYSSELNVNALELDDSALYLCASSTATGVYEQYFGPGTRLTVT.

CDR3 loop: CASSYHRDKNYGYTF. The CDR3, as DNA: TGTGCCAGCAGTTACCACCGGGACAAAAACTATGGCTACACCTTC. V is TRBV6-5 and J is TRBJ1-2; D possibly corresponds to TRBD1 (6 bases). Germline CDR1 reads MNHEY; CDR2 reads SVGAGI. V was trimmed by 2 bases and J by 2 bases, leaving 12 bases between them. The CDR3 contains 15 residues.

V gene TRBV5-4 combines with J gene TRBJ2-5; weak D call: TRBD1 (6 bases). The CDR3 spans 13 residues. In germline, CDR1 is SGHNT, CDR2 YYREEE (reference sequence). The V gene lost 3 bases and the J gene lost 4 bases, with 10 bases spanning the gap. CDR3 in amino acids: CASSYRDTETQYF. CDR3 in DNA: TGTGCCAGCAGCTACAGGGACACAGAGACCCAGTACTTC.

The chain combines TRBV6-6 with TRBJ1-5; D not certain. The CDR3 length is 13 residues. Trimming shortened V by 7 bases and J by 2 bases, and 9 bases separated the two germline ends. Germline lookup yields CDR1 MNHNY and CDR2 SVGAGI (reference sequence). The CDR3 protein is CASNREGNQPQHF. The CDR3 DNA follows: TGTGCCAGCAATCGGGAGGGCAATCAGCCCCAGCATTTT.

The genes are TRBV7-6 and TRBJ2-1, with 7 nucleotides matching TRBD1. V gave up 0 bases and J gave up 4 bases; unmatched junction bases: 6. The CDR3 covers 16 residues. CDR1 and CDR2 from the germline V gene are SGHVS and FNYEAQ. The CDR3 loop is CASSLAGQVGYNEQFF. As DNA, the CDR3 is TGTGCCAGCAGCTTAGCAGGACAGGTGGGATACAATGAGCAGTTCTTC.